The clone carrying this T cell receptor beta chain was seen more than once but under ten times. The antigen remains undetermined. J was trimmed by 4 bases and V by 2 bases; bases with no gene match: 4. The CDR3 contains 15 residues. Germline CDR1 reads SGHTA; CDR2 reads FQGTGA. Assay: immunoSEQ multiplex PCR; the TCRdb copy retains only in-frame clones and omits some. The table shows a few hundred thousand clones, with roughly 90% occurring only once. These data come from a study of Ad26.COV2.S vaccination and SARS-CoV-2 variants. Study in general: In the COV1001 trial, the donor was in the Ad26.COV2.S arm. Study-level findings and limits: Recipients given vaccine exceeded placebo recipients in spike-specific TCR breadth.

The treatment: roughly 19 received Ad26.COV2.S at low or high dose, single or two shots; several received placebo; per-sample allocation not given. The samples were gathered on day 63 after the first injection of vaccine or placebo. The J gene is TRBJ2-1, the V gene TRBV7-3; the match to TRBD1 covers 8 bases. This material consisted of peripheral blood, taken in a trial of Ad26.COV2.S vaccine versus placebo. The receptor comes from a person aged 18 to 59 who received the Ad26.COV2.S COVID-19 vaccine or a placebo. CDR3 coding DNA: TGTGCCAGCAGCTTACAGGGGACAGGATACAATGAGCAGTTCTTC. Its translation is CASSLQGTGYNEQFF.